These 20 T cell receptor beta chains share one sample of origin, sequenced in a study of blood T cell repertoires in COVID-19. The method was immunoSEQ multiplex PCR; TCRdb's version includes in-frame clones alone and lacks a portion of them. Of around 160,000 clones listed, roughly nine tenths are singletons. Sequencing input: peripheral blood. The source of these receptors is a man aged 18-30 years with COVID-19, enrolled during active disease.

This sequence joins TRBV7-8 and TRBJ1-6; no firm D call. Between the trimmed V and J ends, which lost 2 bases and 6 bases, there was a span of 14 bases. The CDR3 totals 16 residues. Germline CDR1 and CDR2: SGHVS and FQNEAQ. CDR3 sequence reads: CASSLQPGSFNSPLHF. The CDR3 DNA reads TGTGCCAGCAGCTTACAGCCGGGAAGCTTTAATTCACCCCTCCACTTT.

J is TRBJ2-5 and V is TRBV5-1; 7 nucleotides line up with TRBD1. Germline loops: CDR1 SGHRS, CDR2 YFSETQ. The CDR3 is 14 residues long. V lost 4 bases, J lost 4 bases, and 7 bases stayed unmatched. CDR3 nucleotides: TGCGCCAGCAGCCACGATACAGGGGCAGAGACCCAGTACTTC. This translates into CASSHDTGAETQYF.

Regarding this clone: Its ends do not fully match the called genes, so a read error is possible. The genes are TRBV5-1 and TRBJ1-4, with 8 bases aligning to TRBD1. CDR3 length: 15 amino acids. CDR1 and CDR2 (germline): SGHRS, YFSETQ. In nucleotides, the CDR3 is TGCGCCAGCAGTTGGACCCCGGGACAGGACCAAAAACTGCTTTTT. Its translation: CASSWTPGQDQKLLF.

This chain connects TRBV4-1 to TRBJ2-7, with D tentatively TRBD2 (5 bases). The CDR3 runs 14 residues. Germline V lookup: CDR1 MGHRA, CDR2 YSYEKL. V was trimmed by 4 bases and J by 4 bases, leaving 14 bases between them. CDR3 DNA sequence: TGCGCCAGCAGCCTCCTCGGGGTCGGGTACGAGCAGTACTTC. Translation: CASSLLGVGYEQYF.

V and J are TRBV7-8 and TRBJ2-5; TRBD2 matches at 8 bases. There are 16 residues in the CDR3. Germline V gene sequence: CDR1 SGHVS, CDR2 FQNEAQ. V lost 4 bases to trimming and J lost 2 bases; unmatched junction nucleotides: 9. DNA for the CDR3: TGTGCCAGCAGCTGGGAGGCGGGGGGCCGACAAGAGACCCAGTACTTC. This codes for CASSWEAGGRQETQYF.

The J gene is TRBJ1-5, the V gene TRBV7-8, with D possibly matching TRBD1 (5 bases). Germline CDR1 SGHVS, CDR2 FQNEAQ. The length of the CDR3 is 15 residues. V lost 1 base and J lost 7, with 14 bases in between. The chain's CDR3 is CASSLGLGGVQPQHF. DNA of the CDR3: TGTGCCAGCAGCTTAGGGTTGGGGGGAGTACAGCCCCAGCATTTT.

This clone was seen once. The chain recombines TRBV27 with TRBJ2-3; tentatively, D is TRBD2 (6 bases). CDR1 and CDR2 from the germline V gene are MNHEY and SMNVEV (reference sequence). The CDR3 is 16 amino acids. V was cut by 5 bases and J by 2 bases, with 17 bases left in between. The CDR3 reads CASSLAGGRSTDTQYF. The CDR3 coding sequence is TGTGCCAGCAGTCTCGCCGGGGGTCGATCCACAGATACGCAGTATTTT.

A note on this clone: Other DNA sequences in this specimen translate into the identical CDR3. The V call is TRBV29-1, the J call TRBJ2-3, with 11 bases aligning to TRBD2. The V gene's germline CDR1 is SQVTM and CDR2 ANQGSEA. The CDR3 sequence is 15 residues long. The V gene end was trimmed by 6 bases and the J gene end by 1 base; junction bases not matched to a gene: 6. In nucleotides, the CDR3 is TGCAGCGTGGCAACTAGCGGGAGAGGCACAGATACGCAGTATTTT. Its translation: CSVATSGRGTDTQYF.

The genes are TRBV28 and TRBJ2-2; 13 bases agree with TRBD2. Germline V CDR1 and CDR2: MDHEN, SYDVKM. V gave up 6 bases and J gave up 5 bases; unmatched junction bases: 12. The CDR3 runs to 18 residues. CDR3 loop: CASRRLAGGGSGTGELFF. For the CDR3, the DNA is TGTGCCAGCAGAAGACTAGCGGGAGGAGGAAGCGGTACCGGGGAGCTGTTTTTT. Full variable domain (rest looked up from reference TRBV28 and TRBJ2-2): DVKVTQSSRYLVKRTGEKVFLECVQDMDHENMFWYRQDPGLGLRLIYFSYDVKMKEKGDIPEGYSVSREKKERFSLILESASTNQTSMYLCASRRLAGGGSGTGELFFGEGSRLTVL.

This clone was counted once. The chain links TRBV6-6 to TRBJ2-7; 7 bases agree with TRBD1. With V trimmed by 6 bases and J by 1 base, 3 bases remained unmatched. Germline V gives CDR1 MNHNY, CDR2 SVGAGI (reference sequence). The CDR3 runs to 13 residues. The DNA of the CDR3 is TGTGCCAGCAGCCTACAGGGGTCCTACGAGCAGTACTTC. Its translation is CASSLQGSYEQYF.

This clone was recorded only once. The chain joins TRBV9 to TRBJ1-1, with D unclear. V lost 4 bases to trimming and J lost 2 bases, with 12 bases between them. The CDR3 runs to 14 residues. The germline gives CDR1 SGDLS, CDR2 YYNGEE. CDR3 loop: CASSPPYSNTEAFF. The CDR3 DNA reads as TGTGCCAGCAGCCCTCCTTACAGCAACACTGAAGCTTTCTTT.

The chain carries TRBV6-2 or TRBV6-3 and TRBJ2-4, with D unresolved. Between the trimmed V and J ends, which lost 4 bases and 0 bases, there was a span of 7 bases. Per germline, CDR1 MNHEY and CDR2 SVGEGT. The CDR3 has 14 amino acids. The CDR3 sequence: CASSSEAAKNIQYF. CDR3 DNA sequence: TGTGCCAGCAGTTCCGAGGCAGCCAAAAACATTCAGTACTTC.

In DNA form, the CDR3 reads TGTGCCAGCAGCTTGGTACCGGTGGAAGAGACCCAGTACTTC. Its protein product is CASSLVPVEETQYF. The J gene is TRBJ2-5, the V gene TRBV5-6, with D unresolved. CDR1 is SGHDT and CDR2 is YYEEEE in the germline V gene. The CDR3 covers 14 residues. V was shortened by 0 bases and J by 3 bases, with 9 bases between the two germline ends.

The chain carries TRBV9 and TRBJ2-1; 7 positions match TRBD2. Per germline, CDR1 SGDLS and CDR2 YYNGEE. J lost 7 bases, V lost 0 bases, and 4 bases had no gene match. This CDR3 region has 14 residues. CDR3 loop: CASSVVTSENEQFF. Written as DNA, the CDR3 is TGTGCCAGCAGCGTAGTAACTAGCGAGAATGAGCAGTTCTTC.

This clone showed up just once. The rearrangement joins TRBV2 to TRBJ1-1, with TRBD1 identical over 8 bases. From germline, CDR1 is SNHLY and CDR2 FYNNEI. This CDR3 spans 15 amino acids. The V gene end was trimmed by 3 bases and the J gene end by 4 bases; junction bases not matched to a gene: 7. The CDR3 nucleotides are TGTGCCAGCAGTGACCTGGGACAGGTGGGCACTGAAGCTTTCTTT. Protein sequence: CASSDLGQVGTEAFF.

This chain connects TRBV27 to TRBJ1-3; D uncertain. The CDR3 has 16 residues. With 3 bases removed from V and 2 bases from J, the gap between germline ends came to 14 bases. Germline CDR1 and CDR2: MNHEY and SMNVEV (reference sequence). The CDR3 DNA follows: TGTGCCAGCAGTTTGGGTCCAGGAGGGACTGGAAACACCATATATTTT. This sequence encodes CASSLGPGGTGNTIYF.

The sample holds one count of this clone. This sequence joins TRBV6-2 or TRBV6-3 and TRBJ1-6; tentatively, D is TRBD1 (6 bases). Looked up from germline, CDR1 is MNHEY and CDR2 is SVGEGT. The CDR3 runs 14 residues. Trimming took 4 bases from V and 7 from J, leaving 11 bases between them. CDR3 DNA sequence: TGTGCCAGCAGTTGGACAGATTACAATTCACCCCTCCACTTT. Its protein is CASSWTDYNSPLHF.

The chain combines TRBV6-5 with TRBJ2-7; TRBD1 agrees at 9 bases. The germline V gene encodes CDR1 MNHEY and CDR2 SVGAGI. The V and J ends lost 5 bases and 5 bases, in that order; junction bases with no gene match: 10. The CDR3 is made up of 15 amino acids. CDR3 in amino acids: CASSPRGTGTDEQYF. The CDR3 nucleotides read TGTGCCAGCAGTCCAAGGGGGACAGGGACAGACGAGCAGTACTTC.

The CDR3 DNA reads as TGCGCCAGCAGCCAACCGCCGATTACTAGCGGGAGTGGCAGTAGGGAGACCCAGTACTTC. Its translation: CASSQPPITSGSGSRETQYF. This chain links TRBV4-1 with TRBJ2-5; 11 bases are a match to TRBD2. CDR3 length: 20 amino acids. In germline, CDR1 is MGHRA, CDR2 YSYEKL. V shed 2 bases and J 5 bases; nucleotides not matched to a gene: 19.

The rearrangement joins TRBV6-2 or TRBV6-3 to TRBJ2-2, with D uncertain. The CDR3 covers 11 residues. Trimming removed 3 bases at V and 7 bases at J, with 3 bases between. Germline V gene lookup returns CDR1 MNHEY and CDR2 SVGEGT. This chain's CDR3 is CASSYHGELFF. DNA of the CDR3: TGTGCCAGCAGTTATCACGGGGAGCTGTTTTTT.